This T cell receptor beta chain was sequenced during a study of cytomegalovirus exposure and HLA in healthy donors. PCR amplification relied on 60 Vbeta primers (plus 13 Jbeta primers). Method: immunoSEQ multiplex PCR; TCRdb's copy keeps in-frame clones and lacks some. The data contain roughly 74,000 clones, around 81% of them singletons. Note on this clone: The antigen is unknown.

Points from the study as a whole: The study flagged about 150 TCR beta chains as cytomegalovirus-associated. Later genetic work tied a missense DCLRE1C variant to beta-chain V and J trimming. Using a false discovery rate of 0.05, a later analysis showed that 16,000 or so TCR beta sequences were associated with HLA alleles.

Sequences were obtained from PBMCs. The source is a man aged 40-55 years in good health and CMV-seronegative.

The CDR3 DNA reads as TGTGCCAGTAGTCAACTAGGTGGATGGGGTGAGCAGTTCTTC. Residues: CASSQLGGWGEQFF. The rearrangement uses TRBV19 and TRBJ2-1, with a weak D call TRBD2 (5 bases). V was pared by 5 bases and J by 9 bases, with 17 bases between. This CDR3 region has 14 residues. Germline V gives CDR1 LNHDA, CDR2 SQIVND (reference sequence).